The rows below give T cell receptor beta chains drawn from one sample of a study of CD8+ T cells in alopecia areata. Profiled with immunoSEQ multiplex PCR; TCRdb holds only in-frame clones, not every one. The data hold about 270,000 clones, with 60% observed a single time. Sequenced material: CD4+ T cells sorted from blood, taken at roughly week 52, from a patient treated with tofacitinib. These receptors were collected from a human donor with alopecia areata. Each CDR3 is given with its conserved first and last residue. Each record gives: J gene, clone size, V gene, D gene, CDR3 DNA, CDR3 protein. D genes are given only for firm matches. A clone size is listed for some rows: how often the clone was seen (once, few, many), or a class if it is expanded.

TRBJ2-6 | - | TRBV7-2 | - | TGTGCCAGCAGTCTTCGTACCTCTGGGGCCAACGTCCTGACTTTC | CASSLRTSGANVLTF
TRBJ2-5 | - | TRBV7-2 | - | TGTGCCAGCAGCTTAGCCCGGGAAGAGACCCAGTACTTC | CASSLAREETQYF
TRBJ2-2 | - | TRBV23-1 | TRBD2 | TGCGCCAGCAGCCTAAACTACGGGGGGTCGAACACCGGGGAGCTGTTTTTT | CASSLNYGGSNTGELFF
TRBJ1-1 | - | TRBV25-1 | - | TGTGCCAGCAGTGACCCCGCAGCGGGGGACACTGAAGCTTTCTTT | CASSDPAAGDTEAFF
TRBJ1-2 | few | TRBV29-1 | TRBD1 | TGCAGCGTTGGACAGGGTAACTATGGCTACACCTTC | CSVGQGNYGYTF
TRBJ2-4 | - | TRBV19 | - | TGTGCCAGTAGTCCTATGTGGGGGACGACTCGACACATTCAGTACTTC | CASSPMWGTTRHIQYF
TRBJ1-2 | - | TRBV13 | - | - | CASSFGPGAHGYTF
TRBJ1-1 | - | TRBV5-1 | TRBD1 | TGCGCCAGCAGCTCGGGACAGATGAACACTGAAGCTTTCTTT | CASSSGQMNTEAFF
TRBJ2-1 | - | TRBV4-1 | TRBD1 | TGCGCCAGCAGCCAAGAGTTAGCGACAGGGAGTTTCAATGAGCAGTTCTTC | CASSQELATGSFNEQFF
TRBJ2-3 | - | TRBV30 | - | TGTGCCTGGAGTGTAACGGCAGGGGTGTCCTTTGGCACAGATACGCAGTATTTT | CAWSVTAGVSFGTDTQYF
TRBJ2-5 | - | TRBV6-5 | - | TGTGCCAGCAGACGGGCGGGTCAAGAGACCCAGTACTTC | CASRRAGQETQYF
TRBJ1-1 | - | TRBV25-1 | - | TGTGCCAGCAGTGTCCCCGGTGGGACTGAAGCTTTCTTT | CASSVPGGTEAFF
TRBJ1-1 | few | TRBV13 | TRBD1 | TGTGCCAGCAGCGACCGGGACAGACTCTTGAACACTGAAGCTTTCTTT | CASSDRDRLLNTEAFF
TRBJ1-5 | - | TRBV5-1 | - | TGCGCCAGCAGCTTACAGGGTAATCAGCCCCAGCATTTT | CASSLQGNQPQHF
TRBJ2-7 | few | TRBV18 | - | TGTGCCAGCTCACCGGGGAACAGACAGTACTTC | CASSPGNRQYF
TRBJ1-4 | few | TRBV5-1 | TRBD1 | TGCGCCAGCTCCCCCGGGACAGGGAATGAAAAACTGTTTTTT | CASSPGTGNEKLFF
TRBJ2-7 | - | TRBV6-5 | - | TGTGCCAGCAGTCAGGGGACACTCTACGAGCAGTACTTC | CASSQGTLYEQYF
TRBJ2-3 | - | TRBV29-1 | - | TGCAGCTCACGAGTGGCAGGGACGCAGTATTTT | CSSRVAGTQYF
TRBJ2-4 | - | TRBV29-1 | - | TGCAGCGTTGGAGGCGGTAAGGCCAACATTCAGTACTTC | CSVGGGKANIQYF
TRBJ2-2 | - | TRBV30 | - | TGTGCCTGGATGAGACGAGGGGACACCGGGGAGCTGTTTTTT | CAWMRRGDTGELFF
TRBJ1-5 | - | TRBV19 | - | TGTGCCAGTAATAGAAGAGATAGCAATCAGCCCCAGCATTTT | CASNRRDSNQPQHF
TRBJ2-4 | - | TRBV15 | - | TGTGCCACCAGCAGGGAATCGACCGGGGTCGGGCAGTACTTC | CATSRESTGVGQYF
TRBJ2-2 | few | TRBV6-6 | - | TGTGCCAGCACCCGAGGGGGACTATCAGCTCCCGGGGAGCTGTTTTTT | CASTRGGLSAPGELFF
TRBJ2-3 | - | TRBV6-5 | TRBD2 | TGTGCCAGCAGTCGCCCCGGGGGGGACCCAGATACGCAGTATTTT | CASSRPGGDPDTQYF
TRBJ2-7 | few | TRBV7-6 | TRBD2 | TGTGCCAGCAGCTTAGGGACTAGGGTGTACGAGCAGTACTTC | CASSLGTRVYEQYF
TRBJ1-5 | few | TRBV4-1 | - | TGCGCCAGCAGCCAAGAAATGTACGGAAATCAGCCCCAGCATTTT | CASSQEMYGNQPQHF
TRBJ1-4 | - | TRBV9 | - | TGTGCCAGCAGCGTAGAGGGAGGAAAACTGTTTTTT | CASSVEGGKLFF
TRBJ1-5 | - | TRBV10-3 | - | TGTGCCATCAGTGATCAGGGCAATCAGCCCCAGCATTTT | CAISDQGNQPQHF
TRBJ1-1 | - | TRBV29-1 | - | TGCAGCGTTGGGGGCTTGGGTGAAGCTTTCTTT | CSVGGLGEAFF
TRBJ2-5 | - | TRBV5-6 | - | TGTGCCAGCAGCTTGCGGATGGACGGGTGGATAAAGACCCAGTACTTC | CASSLRMDGWIKTQYF
TRBJ2-3 | few | TRBV12-5 | - | TGTGCTAGTCTAGGGGGGAGCACAGATACGCAGTATTTT | CASLGGSTDTQYF
TRBJ2-7 | - | TRBV30 | TRBD1 | TGTGCCTGGAGTGGCACGTGGGACAGGGGGCAATACGAGCAGTACTTC | CAWSGTWDRGQYEQYF
TRBJ2-3 | - | TRBV4-3 | - | TGCGCCAGCAGCCATCTGCCGGGAGATACGCAGTATTTT | CASSHLPGDTQYF
TRBJ2-1 | - | TRBV7-2 | - | TGTGCCAGCAGCTTAGAACTTATCTACAATGAGCAGTTCTTC | CASSLELIYNEQFF
TRBJ2-7 | - | TRBV2 | TRBD2 | TGTGCCAGCGGACTCACTAGCGGTGGCGGCGAGCAGTACTTC | CASGLTSGGGEQYF
TRBJ2-7 | few | TRBV29-1 | TRBD2 | TGCGGCTTCGTGGGAGGGTGGGGAGACGAGCAGTACTTC | CGFVGGWGDEQYF
TRBJ2-7 | - | TRBV7-2 | TRBD1 | TGTGCCAGCAGCTCAACGACAGGGGGGGTATCCTACGAGCAGTACTTC | CASSSTTGGVSYEQYF
TRBJ2-5 | - | TRBV9 | TRBD2 | TGTGCCAGCAGCGTAGCGGGGGGTACAAAAGAGACCCAGTACTTC | CASSVAGGTKETQYF
TRBJ1-2 | few | TRBV29-1 | TRBD1 | TGCAGCGTTGAAGGGCAGGGGGCCGACGGCTACACCTTC | CSVEGQGADGYTF
TRBJ1-6 | once | TRBV9 | TRBD1 | TGTGCCAGCAGCGTTGGGACAGGGGCAAGAGGAAATTCACCCCTCCACTTT | CASSVGTGARGNSPLHF
TRBJ2-7 | - | TRBV5-1 | TRBD1 | TGCGCCAGCAGCCCTCAGGGGGACTCCTACGAGCAGTACTTC | CASSPQGDSYEQYF
TRBJ1-2 | once | TRBV4-3 | - | TGCGCCAGCAGCCAAGATACAGTGGACCAGGGGATCTATGGCTACACCTTC | CASSQDTVDQGIYGYTF
TRBJ1-2 | once | TRBV5-6 | TRBD1 | TGTGCCAGCACCCGCAGGGGGGGGCCAGGCGGCGCCTACACCTTC | CASTRRGGPGGAYTF
TRBJ2-5 | - | TRBV7-6 | - | TGTGCCAGCAGCTTAGGGCAGGGTCACCAAGAGACCCAGTACTTC | CASSLGQGHQETQYF
TRBJ2-3 | - | TRBV5-1 | - | TGCGCCAGCAGAACGGGGGCCAGCACAGATACGCAGTATTTT | CASRTGASTDTQYF
TRBJ1-1 | - | TRBV9 | - | TGTGCCAGCAGCGTTCACTTGAACACTGAAGCTTTCTTT | CASSVHLNTEAFF
TRBJ1-5 | few | TRBV30 | - | TGTGCCTGGAAAGCCGCCGGGGAGGGATTCGGTCAGCCCCAGCATTTT | CAWKAAGEGFGQPQHF
TRBJ1-6 | - | TRBV5-6 | TRBD1 | TGTGCCAGCAGCTTGACAGGGGGCAATTCACCCCTCCACTTT | CASSLTGGNSPLHF
TRBJ2-5 | - | TRBV11-1 | TRBD1 | TGTGCCAGCAGCTTGGGGACAGGGTCGTACCAAGAGACCCAGTACTTC | CASSLGTGSYQETQYF
TRBJ1-6 | - | TRBV7-9 | - | TGTGCCAGCAGCTTAGAGCCGGCAGGAAGCTCCTATAATTCACCCCTCCACTTT | CASSLEPAGSSYNSPLHF
TRBJ2-5 | - | TRBV30 | - | TGTGCCTGGACGCAGGGGTCCAGAGAGACCCAGTACTTC | CAWTQGSRETQYF
TRBJ1-5 | - | TRBV2 | - | TGTGCCAGCAGTAGGGACCCCCAGCCCCAGCATTTT | CASSRDPQPQHF
TRBJ2-1 | few | TRBV5-7 | - | TGTGCCAGCAGCTTGCCCAATGAGCAGTTCTTC | CASSLPNEQFF
TRBJ1-6 | - | TRBV14 | TRBD1 | TGTGCCAGCAGCCTTCGGACAGGGGGTTCACCCCTCCACTTT | CASSLRTGGSPLHF
TRBJ2-7 | few | TRBV5-1 | - | TGCGCCAGCAGCTTGGATAGGGCCGCCTACGAGCAGTACTTC | CASSLDRAAYEQYF
TRBJ1-2 | - | TRBV30 | TRBD1 | TGTGCTTCCCCCTGGGCAAGACAGGGCGGGGGCTACACCTTC | CASPWARQGGGYTF
TRBJ2-1 | - | TRBV2 | - | TGTGCCAGCAGTGAGATGACGGGACGCGAGCAGTTCTTC | CASSEMTGREQFF
TRBJ2-7 | - | TRBV30 | - | TGTGCCTGGAGGGGACTCTCCTACGAGCAGTACTTC | CAWRGLSYEQYF
TRBJ2-5 | - | TRBV4-2 | - | TGTGCCAGCAGCCAAGAACCGGGACGGGGAGAGACCCAGTACTTC | CASSQEPGRGETQYF
TRBJ1-1 | - | TRBV10-3 | - | TGTGCCATCAGTGAGACAGTGAACACTGAAGCTTTCTTT | CAISETVNTEAFF